The 18 T cell receptor beta chains listed next were all sequenced from one sample in a study of neurological immune-mediated disorders. TCRdb reprocessed the 5' RACE reads via MiXCR and lists one record per CDR3 protein. This repertoire shows approximately 48,000 distinct CDR3 sequences, roughly 3.2% found once; its top ten account for around 15%. Sequencing was carried out using PBMCs. The receptor set was obtained from a woman aged 45-60 years with multiple sclerosis.

In its sample, this clonotype was seen many times. This chain connects TRBV28 to TRBJ2-5; D possibly corresponds to TRBD2 (6 bases). The CDR3 runs to 16 residues. The V gene lost 6 bases and the J gene lost 4 bases, with 21 bases spanning the gap. The germline V gene encodes CDR1 MDHEN and CDR2 SYDVKM. CDR3 nucleotides: TGTGCCAGCAGATTTTCCTCGGTTAGGGGAGGAGAGACCCAGTACTTC. The encoded protein is CASRFSSVRGGETQYF.

This clonotype was detected many times. The J gene is TRBJ1-5, the V gene TRBV12-3 or TRBV12-4, with no clear D. Trimming pared 6 bases from V and 2 bases from J, leaving 14 bases between. CDR3 length: 15 residues. CDR3 DNA sequence: TGTGCCAGCAGCTACACTTACGGGGGCAATCAGCCCCAGCATTTT. Protein product: CASSYTYGGNQPQHF.

This clonotype has ten or more counts. This chain joins TRBV20-1 and TRBJ1-5; maybe TRBD1 (6 bases). The germline gives CDR1 DFQATT, CDR2 SNEGSKA (reference sequence). V lost 0 bases, J lost 5 bases, and 11 bases lay in between. CDR3 length: 14 residues. This chain's CDR3 is CSARDLQGDQPQHF. The CDR3 DNA follows: TGCAGTGCTAGAGATCTACAGGGCGATCAGCCCCAGCATTTT.

This clonotype was observed at least ten times. An end of the junction differs from the germline gene, which may be a read error. The V call is TRBV28, the J call TRBJ2-3, with TRBD1 identical over 10 bases. CDR3 length: 15 residues. Germline V gives CDR1 MDHEN, CDR2 SYDVKM. The CDR3 nucleotides are TGTGCCAGCAGTATATGGGACAGGGGATATTATACGCAGTATTTT. It codes for CASSIWDRGYYTQYF. The full variable domain, completed using reference TRBV28 and TRBJ2-3, is DVKVTQSSRYLVKRTGEKVFLECVQDMDHENMFWYRQDPGLGLRLIYFSYDVKMKEKGDIPEGYSVSREKKERFSLILESASTNQTSMYLCASSIWDRGYYTQYFGPGTRLTVL.

There are many counts of this clonotype. The V call is TRBV19, the J call TRBJ1-2, with D maybe TRBD1 (6 bases). The germline V gene encodes CDR1 LNHDA and CDR2 SQIVND (reference sequence). V lost 4 bases, J lost 2 bases, and 8 bases lay in between. This CDR3 is built from 13 residues. The CDR3 loop reads CASSRQENYGYTF. In nucleotides, the CDR3 is TGTGCCAGTAGTAGACAGGAGAACTATGGCTACACCTTC. The complete variable domain, with remaining parts taken from reference TRBV19 and TRBJ1-2, reads DGGITQSPKYLFRKEGQNVTLSCEQNLNHDAMYWYRQDPGQGLRLIYYSQIVNDFQKGDIAEGYSVSREKKESFPLTVTSAQKNPTAFYLCASSRQENYGYTFGSGTRLTVV.

This clonotype was counted ten times or more. V gene TRBV10-2 combines with J gene TRBJ2-7, with 7 bases matching TRBD1. V shed 2 bases and J 3 bases; nucleotides not matched to a gene: 4. The CDR3 is made up of 14 amino acids. The germline gives CDR1 WSHSY, CDR2 SAAADI. CDR3 region: CASSETGQNYEQYV. Written as DNA, the CDR3 is TGCGCCAGCAGTGAGACGGGACAGAACTACGAGCAGTACGTC.

This clonotype appeared many times. The chain recombines TRBV7-8 with TRBJ1-6, with 7 bases matching TRBD1. Germline V lookup: CDR1 SGHVS, CDR2 FQNEAQ. The CDR3 extends over 14 amino acids. V was clipped by 1 base and J by 10 bases; unmatched bases: 4. Written as DNA, the CDR3 is TGTGCCAGCAGCTTAGAGGGCAGGGGGTCACCCCTCCACTTT. It yields the protein CASSLEGRGSPLHF.

This clonotype was seen at least ten times. The chain couples TRBV7-2 to TRBJ2-1; 7 positions match TRBD2. Germline trimming cut 4 bases from V and 2 bases from J; bases unmatched to any gene: 5. Germline CDR1 is SGHTA and CDR2 is FQGNSA. The CDR3 sequence is 15 residues long. The CDR3 nucleotides read TGTGCCAGCAGCTCCGCCGGGACTACCTACAATGAGCAGTTCTTC. Its translation: CASSSAGTTYNEQFF.

This clonotype was seen ten or more times. The chain carries TRBV9 and TRBJ1-6; D uncertain. V dropped 0 bases and J dropped 9 bases, with 10 bases sitting between them. The CDR3 runs to 14 residues. CDR1 is SGDLS and CDR2 is YYNGEE in the germline V gene. The CDR3 protein is CASSVEWSSSPLHF. As DNA, the CDR3 is TGTGCCAGCAGCGTAGAATGGTCATCTTCACCCCTCCACTTT.

This clonotype was observed many times. The chain couples TRBV24-1 to TRBJ2-2; 8 positions match TRBD2. This CDR3 has 15 residues. V was pared by 3 bases and J by 6 bases, with 5 bases of the junction left unmatched. Per germline, CDR1 KGHDR and CDR2 SFDVKD. The CDR3 loop is CATSDRTSPSGELFF. CDR3 nucleotides: TGTGCCACCAGTGATAGGACTAGCCCCTCCGGGGAGCTGTTTTTT.

This clonotype has at least ten counts. The rearrangement links TRBV9 to TRBJ2-2; a weak D match, TRBD1 (6 bases). Germline V gives CDR1 SGDLS, CDR2 YYNGEE. This CDR3 has 16 amino acids. Trimming cost V 1 base and J 4 bases, with 14 bases left between them. The CDR3 loop reads CASSVYRDVGTGELFF. CDR3 nucleotide sequence: TGTGCCAGCAGCGTATACAGGGACGTTGGCACCGGGGAGCTGTTTTTT.

This clonotype was detected many times. The genes are TRBV20-1 and TRBJ2-3, with 9 positions matching TRBD2. V gave up 0 bases and J gave up 2 bases; unmatched junction bases: 0. Germline CDR1 DFQATT, CDR2 SNEGSKA (reference sequence). The CDR3 covers 14 residues. This CDR3 is CSAREGLATDTQYF. In nucleotides, the CDR3 is TGCAGTGCTAGAGAGGGACTAGCCACAGATACGCAGTATTTT.

The chain uses TRBV20-1 and TRBJ2-5; TRBD2 aligns across 7 bases. The ends lost 2 bases at V and 2 bases at J; junction bases unmatched: 5. Germline assignment: CDR1 DFQATT and CDR2 SNEGSKA (reference sequence). The CDR3 has 14 amino acids. CDR3 amino acids: CSARSASGQETQYF. The DNA of the CDR3 is TGCAGTGCTAGATCAGCTAGCGGACAAGAGACCCAGTACTTC.

This clonotype was found many times. This chain joins TRBV7-6 and TRBJ2-1; D is ambiguous. Per the germline V gene, CDR1 is SGHVS and CDR2 is FNYEAQ. The V end lost 2 bases, the J end lost 11 bases, and 13 bases lay between the germline ends. The length of the CDR3 is 13 residues. Here the CDR3 reads CASSLTDAKQQFF. The CDR3 nucleotides are TGTGCCAGCAGCTTAACGGACGCAAAGCAGCAGTTCTTC. Full variable domain (outside the CDR3, taken from reference TRBV7-6 and TRBJ2-1): GAGVSQSPRYKVTKRGQDVALRCDPISGHVSLYWYRQALGQGPEFLTYFNYEAQQDKSGLPNDRFSAERPEGSISTLTIQRTEQRDSAMYRCASSLTDAKQQFFGPGTRLTVL.

Ten or more counts support this clonotype. The V call is TRBV5-1, the J call TRBJ1-4; D ambiguous. The germline V gene encodes CDR1 SGHRS and CDR2 YFSETQ. This CDR3 contains 14 residues. Trimming took off 2 bases at V and 7 bases at J, with 12 bases between the two ends. The CDR3, as DNA: TGCGCCAGCAGCTTTGTGGGCGCGGGTGAAAAACTGTTTTTT. This encodes CASSFVGAGEKLFF. The full variable domain, in which reference TRBV5-1 and TRBJ1-4 provide the parts outside the CDR3, is KAGVTQTPRYLIKTRGQQVTLSCSPISGHRSVSWYQQTPGQGLQFLFEYFSETQRNKGNFPGRFSGRQFSNSRSEMNVSTLELGDSALYLCASSFVGAGEKLFFGSGTQLSVL.

There are many counts of this clonotype. The V gene is TRBV20-1, the J gene TRBJ2-5; the match to TRBD1 covers 10 bases. Germline CDR1 DFQATT, CDR2 SNEGSKA (reference sequence). The CDR3 contains 13 residues. V lost 6 bases to trimming and J lost 5 bases; unmatched junction nucleotides: 6. The CDR3 region has the DNA TGCAGTGCCCTGACAGGGGGCCGGGAGACCCAGTACTTC. Translated, it gives CSALTGGRETQYF.

This clonotype occurred many times. The chain joins TRBV15 to TRBJ1-1, with 11 nucleotides matching TRBD1. This CDR3 region has 16 residues. J gave up 5 bases and V 2 bases, and 7 bases lay outside the gene matches. Germline V gene lookup returns CDR1 LNHNV and CDR2 YYDKDF (reference sequence). CDR3 sequence: CATSRPGQGAVTEAFF. CDR3 in DNA: TGTGCCACCAGCAGACCAGGACAGGGGGCGGTGACTGAAGCTTTCTTT.

This clonotype showed up many times. The chain couples TRBV11-2 to TRBJ2-5; maybe TRBD1 (6 bases). CDR1 and CDR2 (germline): SGHAT, FQNNGV. Trimming cost V 3 bases and J 3 bases, with 8 bases left between them. CDR3 length equals 13 residues. The chain's CDR3 is CASSLTGKETQYF. Written as DNA, the CDR3 is TGTGCCAGCAGCTTGACAGGAAAAGAGACCCAGTACTTC.